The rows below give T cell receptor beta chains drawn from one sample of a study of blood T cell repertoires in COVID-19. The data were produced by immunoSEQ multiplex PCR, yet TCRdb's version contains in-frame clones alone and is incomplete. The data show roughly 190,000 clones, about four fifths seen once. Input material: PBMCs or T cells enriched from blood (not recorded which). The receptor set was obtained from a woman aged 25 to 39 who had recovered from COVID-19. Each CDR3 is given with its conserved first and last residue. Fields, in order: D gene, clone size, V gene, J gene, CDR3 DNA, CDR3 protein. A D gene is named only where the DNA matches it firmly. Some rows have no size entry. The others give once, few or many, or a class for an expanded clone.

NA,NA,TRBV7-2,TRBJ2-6,TGTGCCAGCAGCTCTGGAGAGGGCTTAGCCCCCCCTGGGGCCAACGTCCTGACTTTC,CASSSGEGLAPPGANVLTF
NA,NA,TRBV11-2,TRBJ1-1,TGTGCCAGCAGCTTAGTCAGGGGATATATGAACACTGAAGCTTTCTTT,CASSLVRGYMNTEAFF
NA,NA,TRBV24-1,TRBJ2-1,TGTGCCACCAGTGATCCCGACGGGGATGAGCAGTTCTTC,CATSDPDGDEQFF
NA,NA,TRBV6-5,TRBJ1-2,TGTGCCAGCAGTTACTCAAGGCCGGGAGCTAACTATGGCTACACCTTC,CASSYSRPGANYGYTF
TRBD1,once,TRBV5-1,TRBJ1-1,TGCGCCAGCAGCTTCGACAGGGCTACTGAAGCTTTCTTT,CASSFDRATEAFF
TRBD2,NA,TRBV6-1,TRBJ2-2,TGTGCCAGCAGTGAAGTAGGGCTAGCGGGTTTGAACACCGGGGAGCTGTTTTTT,CASSEVGLAGLNTGELFF
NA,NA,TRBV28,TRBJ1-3,TGTGCCAGCAGGGCCCAAACAAACACCATATATTTT,CASRAQTNTIYF
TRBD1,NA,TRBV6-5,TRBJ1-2,TGTGCCAGCAGAACCTGGACAGGTGACGATTATGGCTACACCTTC,CASRTWTGDDYGYTF
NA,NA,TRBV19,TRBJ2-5,TGTGCCAGTAGTATAGATATGGTCGGGTACCAAGAGACCCAGTACTTC,CASSIDMVGYQETQYF
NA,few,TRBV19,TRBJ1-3,TGTGCCAGTAGTGGACATCCTGGAAACACCATATATTTT,CASSGHPGNTIYF
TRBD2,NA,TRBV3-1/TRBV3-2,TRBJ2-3,TGTGCCAGCAGCCCCAGGGCAACTAGCGGGACAGATACGCAGTATTTT,CASSPRATSGTDTQYF
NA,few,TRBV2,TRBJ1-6,TGTGCCAGCAGTGACCTTGACACAGATCGTTCACCCCTCCACTTT,CASSDLDTDRSPLHF
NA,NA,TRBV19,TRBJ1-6,TGTGCCAGTAGTTTAATTCCGAGGGATTATAATTCACCCCTCCACTTT,CASSLIPRDYNSPLHF
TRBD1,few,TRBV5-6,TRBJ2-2,TGTGCCAGCAGCTGGGACAGGGCGACCGGGGAGCTGTTTTTT,CASSWDRATGELFF
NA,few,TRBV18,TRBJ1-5,TGTGCCAGCTCACCGCAAGGGGCGGATCAGCCCCAGCATTTT,CASSPQGADQPQHF
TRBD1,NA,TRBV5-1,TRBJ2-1,TGCGCCAGCAGCACCTGGACAGGGGAGGCCTACAATGAGCAGTTCTTC,CASSTWTGEAYNEQFF
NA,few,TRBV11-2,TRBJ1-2,TGTGCCAGCAGCTTCATGGCCGGGGGGGGGCCCCACTATGGCTACACCTTC,CASSFMAGGGPHYGYTF
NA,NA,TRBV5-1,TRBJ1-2,TGCGCCAGCAGCTTGGATAACAGCTTCTATGGCTACACCTTC,CASSLDNSFYGYTF
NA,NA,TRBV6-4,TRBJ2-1,TGTGCCAGCAGTGAAGGGCTAGCGCCCTACAATGAGCAGTTCTTC,CASSEGLAPYNEQFF
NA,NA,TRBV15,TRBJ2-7,TGTGCCACCAGCAGAGATCCCGTCTACGAGCAGTACTTC,CATSRDPVYEQYF
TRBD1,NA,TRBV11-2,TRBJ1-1,TGTGCCAGCAGCTCCGCACAGTGGACAGGGGTGAACACTGAAGCTTTCTTT,CASSSAQWTGVNTEAFF
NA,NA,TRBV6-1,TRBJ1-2,TGTGCCAGCAGTGAAGGCGTCTATGGCTACACCTTC,CASSEGVYGYTF
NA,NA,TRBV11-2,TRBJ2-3,TGTGCCGGGGGTAGCGGCCTCACAGATACGCAGTATTTT,CAGGSGLTDTQYF
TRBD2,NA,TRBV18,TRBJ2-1,TGTGCCAGCTCACCGGAGCGGGAGACCTACAATGAGCAGTTCTTC,CASSPERETYNEQFF
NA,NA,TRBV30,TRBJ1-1,TGTGCCTGGAGTGTCCCCCTAGGAGCTTTCTTT,CAWSVPLGAFF
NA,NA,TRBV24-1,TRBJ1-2,TGTGCCACCAGTGAGGACAGCTACTATGGCTACACCTTC,CATSEDSYYGYTF
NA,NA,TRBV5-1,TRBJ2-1,TGCGCCACCGAAGAGGTCCCGGGACTGCAAAATGAGCAGTTCTTC,CATEEVPGLQNEQFF
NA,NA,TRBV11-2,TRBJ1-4,TGTGCCAGCAGCCCCGCGGGAATGGGGCTCACAGAAAAACTGTTTTTT,CASSPAGMGLTEKLFF
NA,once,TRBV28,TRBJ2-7,TGTGCCAGCAGTTCCCCCCGCGACTTTCGGCTCTACGAGCAGTACTTC,CASSSPRDFRLYEQYF
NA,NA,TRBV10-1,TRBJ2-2,TGCGCCAGCAGTGTCTGGAGGGCAGGAGTCGGGGAGCTGTTTTTT,CASSVWRAGVGELFF
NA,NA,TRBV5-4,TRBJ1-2,TGTGCCAGCAGCCCCGGCGGGGGTTACTATGGCTACACCTTC,CASSPGGGYYGYTF
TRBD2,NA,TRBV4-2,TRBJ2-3,TGTGCCAGCAGCCAAGATCGGCTAGCGGGGGGGCAAGATACGCAGTATTTT,CASSQDRLAGGQDTQYF
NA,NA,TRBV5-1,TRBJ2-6,TGCGCCAGCAGCCTGCAGTTATCTGGGGCCAACGTCCTGACTTTC,CASSLQLSGANVLTF
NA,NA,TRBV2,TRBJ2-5,TGTGCCAGCAGTGGATCAGGGTTAGGTGAGACCCAGTACTTC,CASSGSGLGETQYF
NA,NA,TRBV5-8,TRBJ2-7,TGTGCCAGCAGCACCCTTGGGAGTTACGAGCAGTACTTC,CASSTLGSYEQYF
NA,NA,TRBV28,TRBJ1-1,TGTGCCAGCAGTTATAGGGGGTTATATAAGAACACTGAAGCTTTCTTT,CASSYRGLYKNTEAFF
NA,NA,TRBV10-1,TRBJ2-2,TGCGCCAGTACTCTCGGGAACACCGGGGAGCTGTTTTTT,CASTLGNTGELFF
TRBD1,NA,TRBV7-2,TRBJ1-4,TGTGCCAGCAGCACCATCAGGGGGCGGGGTGAAAAACTGTTTTTT,CASSTIRGRGEKLFF
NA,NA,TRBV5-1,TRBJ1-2,TGCGCCAGCAGCTTGGGACACGACTATGGCTACACCTTC,CASSLGHDYGYTF
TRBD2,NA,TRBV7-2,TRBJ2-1,TGTGCCAGCAGCTCTTTAGCGGGGGGGCAAGGTGAGCAGTTCTTC,CASSSLAGGQGEQFF
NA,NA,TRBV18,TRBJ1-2,TGTGCCAGCTCACCTGAGGGCTACTATGGCTACACCTTC,CASSPEGYYGYTF
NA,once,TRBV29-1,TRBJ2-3,TGCAGCGTTCCGAGGCGGGATCGGGGCACAGATACGCAGTATTTT,CSVPRRDRGTDTQYF
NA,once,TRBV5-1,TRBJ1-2,TGCGCCAGCAGGCTCGGACAGCAGTATGGCTACACCTTC,CASRLGQQYGYTF
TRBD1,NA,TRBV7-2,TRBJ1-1,TGTGCCAGCAGTGCGCAGGGGGCGGTTGAAGCTTTCTTT,CASSAQGAVEAFF
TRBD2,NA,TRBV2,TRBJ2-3,TGTGCCAGCAGTGGAAGCGGGGGGGCGCAGTATTTT,CASSGSGGAQYF
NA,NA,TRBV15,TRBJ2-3,TGTGCCACCAGCAGAGTATCGAGCACAGATACGCAGTATTTT,CATSRVSSTDTQYF
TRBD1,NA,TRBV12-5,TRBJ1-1,TGTGCTAGTGGTTTGGCGGGGACAGCTGAAGCTTTCTTT,CASGLAGTAEAFF
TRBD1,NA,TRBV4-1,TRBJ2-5,TGCGCCAGCAGCCAAGGGACAGGGTCCAAGGAGACCCAGTACTTC,CASSQGTGSKETQYF
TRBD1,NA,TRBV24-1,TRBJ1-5,TGTGCCACCAGTGACTCGGGACAGGGTGGCAATCAGCCCCAGCATTTT,CATSDSGQGGNQPQHF
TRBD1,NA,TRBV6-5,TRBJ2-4,TGTGCCAGCAGCCCGGGACAGGTGGGAAACATTCAGTACTTC,CASSPGQVGNIQYF